This TCR beta chain was captured in a study of cytomegalovirus exposure and HLA in healthy donors. General observations from the study: Among the CMV-associated chains, a few were confirmed in vitro as specific for CMV antigens.

The PCR contained 60 Vbeta and 13 Jbeta primers. TCRdb's copy holds only in-frame clones and misses some; the assay was immunoSEQ multiplex PCR. The table has about 120,000 clones, 80% seen once. The CDR3 consists of 13 residues. CDR1 and CDR2 from the germline V gene are SGHRS and YFSETQ. V was pared by 9 bases and J by 5 bases, with 10 bases of the junction left unmatched. This clone was detected a few times. Its antigen is undetermined. This clonotype was sampled from a female donor in good health and CMV-seronegative. The chain recombines TRBV5-1 with TRBJ2-5, with 7 bases aligning to TRBD1. The sequenced sample was PBMCs. CDR3 protein: CATQGVAEETQYF. CDR3 sequence (DNA): TGCGCCACGCAGGGGGTAGCAGAGGAGACCCAGTACTTC.